Detailed here is one T cell receptor beta chain. Enrollees, about 18 to 95 years old, lived in approximately 24 US areas. Participants reported their clinical history, and cohort assignment relied on those reports. In the authors' workflow: From reference gene primer amplification, estimates of nucleated cell counts were derived. Sequenced by immunoSEQ multiplex PCR; TCRdb stores in-frame clones only, minus some. D and trimming come from the DNA, and the V and J calls and clone size come from that table. The sample shows 250,000 to 300,000 clones, about nine tenths of them seen only once. The data belong to a study of blood T cell repertoires in COVID-19. Study summary: Acute and convalescent COVID-19 samples came from the United States, Italy and Spain.

The CDR3 consists of 18 residues. Trimming took 1 base from V and 0 from J; bases not matched to a gene: 10. Germline CDR1 reads SGHRS; CDR2 reads YFSETQ. Sequenced: PBMCs or T cells enriched from blood (not recorded which). The V and J genes are TRBV5-1 and TRBJ1-1, with 9 nucleotides matching TRBD1. The origin of this receptor is a woman in her thirties or forties with acute COVID-19. As DNA, the CDR3 is TGCGCCAGCAGCTTGCGAGGGACAGGGATGGGGATGAACACTGAAGCTTTCTTT. Translation gives CASSLRGTGMGMNTEAFF.